Listed here are 14 T cell receptor beta chains from one sample, sequenced in a study of radiotherapy plus CTLA-4 blockade in lung cancer (dated by TCRdb to between 2018 and 2020). The protocol used for the library was the immunoSEQ multiplex PCR assay. TCRdb retrieved this table from immuneACCESS and kept in-frame rearrangements only. Not all clones are present; in checked studies, unresolved V genes account for under half, and no reason is known for the remainder. The sample data list under 90,000 clones, and 72% of these were observed just once. The top ten hold over 13% of the sample. The sample was peripheral blood, taken from a patient treated with radiotherapy plus ipilimumab. These receptor sequences come from a human donor with non-small cell lung cancer that progressed on radiotherapy plus ipilimumab.

The rearrangement joins TRBV4-2 to TRBJ1-2; D is unresolved. CDR1 LGHNA and CDR2 YNFKEQ come from the germline V gene. The ends were cut back, 4 bases at V and 3 bases at J, with 15 bases in the middle. The CDR3 consists of 15 residues. The CDR3 reads CASSPEGATDYGYTF. The CDR3 DNA is TGTGCCAGCAGCCCCGAGGGCGCGACGGACTATGGCTACACCTTC.

The chain joins TRBV7-8 to TRBJ1-1; 10 bases fit TRBD1. The CDR3 has 15 residues. Trimming took 4 bases from V and 3 from J; bases not matched to a gene: 5. Germline V gives CDR1 SGHVS, CDR2 FQNEAQ. As DNA, the CDR3 is TGTGCCAGCAGCTCCCCGGGACAGGGGCACACTGAAGCTTTCTTT. Protein: CASSSPGQGHTEAFF.

This chain joins TRBV7-6 and TRBJ2-7; 7 bases match TRBD1. The junction had 9 bases not matched to a gene; V was cut back by 4 bases and J by 0 bases. Per the germline V gene, CDR1 is SGHVS and CDR2 is FNYEAQ. This CDR3 region has 16 residues. The CDR3 is CASSSDRSLSSYEQYF. The CDR3 DNA is TGTGCCAGCAGCTCGGACAGGTCCCTGAGCTCCTACGAGCAGTACTTC.

V and J are TRBV7-2 and TRBJ2-1, with D hard to call. The CDR3 runs to 11 residues. CDR1 SGHTA and CDR2 FQGNSA come from the germline V gene. The V and J ends lost 6 bases and 4 bases respectively, with 4 bases between them. DNA of the CDR3: TGTGCCAGCAGGGAGTACAATGAGCAGTTCTTC. Translated: CASREYNEQFF.

V usage is TRBV27 and J usage is TRBJ2-7; TRBD1 matches 9 bases. Trimming took 6 bases from V and 6 from J; bases not matched to a gene: 6. The germline CDR1 and CDR2 sequences are MNHEY and SMNVEV (reference sequence). The CDR3 sequence is 13 residues long. In DNA, the CDR3 is TGTGCCAGCAGCTTACAGGGGGCGGTCGAGCAGTACTTC. Protein product: CASSLQGAVEQYF.

The chain is built from TRBV6-1 and TRBJ2-7, with D uncertain. The germline V gene has CDR1 MNHNS and CDR2 SASEGT. The length of the CDR3 is 15 residues. Between the trimmed V and J ends, which lost 0 bases and 0 bases, there was a span of 9 bases. CDR3 protein: CASSEASVVSYEQYF. Here the CDR3 DNA reads TGTGCCAGCAGTGAAGCTTCGGTAGTCTCCTACGAGCAGTACTTC.

The V gene is TRBV28, the J gene TRBJ1-2, with 9 nucleotides matching TRBD1. The CDR3 covers 16 residues. Trimming at V came to 6 bases and at J to 2 bases, leaving 10 bases not matched to a gene. From germline, CDR1 is MDHEN and CDR2 SYDVKM. The DNA for the CDR3 is TGTGCCAGCAGCCCGGGACAGGGCCTTTACAACTATGGCTACACCTTC. Translating gives CASSPGQGLYNYGYTF.

The chain is built from TRBV4-2 and TRBJ1-1, with a weak D call TRBD1 (5 bases). This CDR3 spans 15 amino acids. The germline V gene has CDR1 LGHNA and CDR2 YNFKEQ. Trimming shortened V by 1 base and J by 1 base, and 10 bases separated the two germline ends. CDR3 region: CASSQGGRANTEAFF. The CDR3 region has the DNA TGTGCCAGCAGCCAAGGTGGCAGGGCGAACACTGAAGCTTTCTTT.

V usage is TRBV6-6 and J usage is TRBJ2-1; possibly TRBD2 for D (5 bases). The CDR3 extends over 11 amino acids. Germline assignment: CDR1 MNHNY and CDR2 SVGAGI (reference sequence). Deletions cut 5 bases from V and 10 bases from J, with 9 bases between. In DNA, the CDR3 is TGTGCCAGCAGTCCCCGGAGGGAGCAGTTCTTC. Protein sequence: CASSPRREQFF.

This clone has just a few counts. This rearrangement joins TRBV9 to TRBJ1-3; TRBD1 matches 7 bases. Germline lookup yields CDR1 SGDLS and CDR2 YYNGEE. Losses at the gene ends were 3 bases for V and 4 bases for J; bases not matched to a gene: 4. The CDR3 loop spans 14 amino acids. CDR3 loop: CASSGGTAGNTIYF. The CDR3, as DNA: TGTGCCAGCAGCGGAGGGACAGCCGGAAACACCATATATTTT.

The rearrangement joins TRBV29-1 to TRBJ1-2; the D is unclear. The germline V gene has CDR1 SQVTM and CDR2 ANQGSEA. Trimming pared 1 base from V and 8 bases from J, leaving 11 bases between. The CDR3 is 12 amino acids. DNA of the CDR3: TGCAGCGTTGAAGCCCAAGGGTTGGGCTACACCTTC. Protein product: CSVEAQGLGYTF.

V gene TRBV10-3 combines with J gene TRBJ1-1; 12 bases align to TRBD1. Germline loops: CDR1 ENHRY, CDR2 SYGVKD. The junction had 5 bases not matched to a gene; V was cut back by 3 bases and J by 12 bases. There are 13 residues in the CDR3. The CDR3: CAISDPGQGATFF. The CDR3 DNA reads TGTGCCATCAGTGACCCGGGACAGGGGGCGACTTTCTTT.

This chain uses TRBV20-1 with TRBJ2-1, with no clear D. Trimming removed 5 bases from V and 6 bases from J, with 5 bases in between. There are 10 residues in the CDR3. Germline assignment: CDR1 DFQATT and CDR2 SNEGSKA (reference sequence). DNA of the CDR3: TGCAGTGCTGGCTTCAATGAGCAGTTCTTC. It codes for CSAGFNEQFF.

This chain uses TRBV28 with TRBJ2-3; 11 nucleotides align to TRBD2. Germline assignment: CDR1 MDHEN and CDR2 SYDVKM. Trimming took 6 bases from V and 1 from J; bases not matched to a gene: 6. The CDR3 loop spans 16 amino acids. CDR3 bases: TGTGCCAGCAGGGATAGCGGGGGGGCCGGCACAGATACGCAGTATTTT. Residues: CASRDSGGAGTDTQYF.